Listed below are T cell receptor beta chains from one sample, sequenced in a study of T cell repertoires in cytomegalovirus infection. TCRdb ran MiXCR on the reads and lists one entry per CDR3 protein. The repertoire holds 80,000 to 90,000 distinct CDR3 sequences, 40% to 50% seen once, with roughly 93% in the top ten. No antigens are known for them. The sample in question was CD8+ T cells from cultured PBMCs, obtained from culture after CMV antigen stimulation. The receptors originated from a human donor in good health (CMV status not recorded). Some clones in this sample may be carry-over from other donors' samples. Each CDR3 is given with its conserved first and last residue.

V gene	J gene	CDR3 protein
TRBV12-3/TRBV12-4	TRBJ1-2	CASSPELTVYGYTF
TRBV6-5	TRBJ1-5	CASGDQPQHF
TRBV30	TRBJ1-1	CAWSVGPVGTEAFF
TRBV7-2	TRBJ2-3	CASSLGLAGQADTQYF
TRBV4-1	TRBJ2-1	CASSQGGNEQFF
TRBV2	TRBJ2-5	CASTMIPELADQETQYF
TRBV7-2	TRBJ1-5	CASSLGKGYQPQHF
TRBV28	TRBJ2-3	CASSLGQGSTDTQYF
TRBV7-8	TRBJ1-5	CASSLGGGYRFNQPQHF
TRBV30	TRBJ2-1	CAWGNSQGPEQFF
TRBV10-3	TRBJ1-4	CAISDTGIENEKLFF
TRBV7-6	TRBJ1-1	CASSPRDRGRNTEAFF
TRBV11-2	TRBJ2-3	CASSLVPSGYTDTQYF
TRBV3-1	TRBJ1-5	CASSQDISSNQPQHF
TRBV24-1	TRBJ2-2	CATSDTGTSGSFVGTGELFF
TRBV6-1	TRBJ2-7	CASSDAVGAYEQYF
TRBV7-9	TRBJ2-5	CASSYRQGAETQYF
TRBV4-2	TRBJ2-3	CASSQDFRRTDTQYF
TRBV7-2	TRBJ1-1	CASSARIGTARMNTEAFF
TRBV2	TRBJ2-3	CARIPRDSPDTQYF
TRBV7-6	TRBJ2-7	CASSPPDRGSYEQYF
TRBV6-1	TRBJ2-3	CASSEERGSTDTQYF
TRBV7-8	TRBJ2-1	CASSLGLFGDEQFF
TRBV6-2/TRBV6-3	TRBJ2-5	CASSDVAGELQETQYF
TRBV12-3/TRBV12-4	TRBJ2-3	CASSSNPPGQGADTQYF
TRBV5-6	TRBJ1-3	CASSPPPTLDSGNTIYF
TRBV7-3	TRBJ2-2	CASSRGQGNTGELFF